What follows describes a single T cell receptor (beta chain). The data stem from a study of memory CD4+ T cells and cytomegalovirus serostatus. In the authors' methods: Out-of-frame sequences were removed, leaving a few million distinct TCRbeta sequences. The table came from immunoSEQ multiplex PCR; TCRdb's copy has only in-frame clones and leaves some out. V, J and clone size derive from that table, while D and trimming were established from the DNA sequence. The sample consists of tens of thousands of clones, more than 75% of them appearing once. Single viable CD3+CD4+CD8-CD45RO+ cells were sorted as the memory CD4+ T cells. CD4+ T cells were isolated by positive magnetic selection. Germline CDR1 reads MGHRA; CDR2 reads YSYEKL. This CDR3 contains 15 residues. V lost 2 bases to trimming and J lost 0 bases, with 8 bases between them.

The rearrangement links TRBV4-1 to TRBJ1-3, with D hard to call. Sequenced input: memory CD4+ T cells from blood. This sequence was found in an adult in good health and CMV-seropositive. CDR3 amino acids: CASSQTVVSGNTIYF. The CDR3 DNA sequence: TGCGCCAGCAGCCAAACAGTGGTCTCTGGAAACACCATATATTTT.